This TCR beta chain was captured by sequencing in a study of OX40 agonist ivuxolimab in advanced cancers. About the research overall: Mean age approximately 66 years, range roughly 20 to 85; around 80% male. Regarding the study as a whole: Some nonresponders also had low normalized T-cell clonal expansion.

Only in-frame clones appear in the TCRdb table, and some are missing; sequencing was by immunoSEQ multiplex PCR. Among tens of thousands of clones listed, around 90% were seen once. This clone was seen only once. What it binds is unknown. The clonotype was recovered from an adult with an advanced solid tumor such as melanoma, head and neck, liver or kidney cancer. Here the sequenced sample was CD4+ or CD8+ T cells sorted from blood, taken in a trial of the OX40 agonist ivuxolimab.

The DNA for the CDR3 is TGTGCCACCTCCTTAGCGGAGGCGGGAGATACGCAGTATTTT. Protein sequence: CATSLAEAGDTQYF. The chain employs TRBV2 and TRBJ2-3; D may be TRBD2 (6 bases). This CDR3 has 14 residues. V was trimmed by 10 bases and J by 5 bases, leaving 19 bases between them. Germline V gives CDR1 SNHLY, CDR2 FYNNEI.